These 22 T cell receptor beta chains share one sample of origin, sequenced in a study of post-analysis software for immune sequencing data. Antigens for these TCRs are unknown. Notes on the study in general: The five TRBV segments detected at higher frequency in patients than in controls included TRBV5-6, TRBV5-1 and TRBV20-1.

Carried by the TCR beta cDNA libraries were unique molecular identifiers. TCRdb fed the PCR reads into MiXCR, producing one record per CDR3 protein. This table holds about 770,000 distinct CDR3 sequences, more than 45% found once. Material: blood. These receptors came from a girl aged 5-17 years with multiple sclerosis.

This clonotype was recorded only once. V usage is TRBV10-3 and J usage is TRBJ2-1; 8 bases align to TRBD1. The junction had 6 bases not matched to a gene; V was cut back by 2 bases and J by 6 bases. The CDR3 consists of 15 residues. Per the germline V gene, CDR1 is ENHRY and CDR2 is SYGVKD. The CDR3 loop reads CAISEGQGFSNEQFF. The CDR3 nucleotides read TGTGCCATCAGTGAGGGACAGGGTTTTAGCAATGAGCAGTTCTTC.

This chain joins TRBV3-1 and TRBJ2-7, with 11 bases identical to TRBD2. The V gene's germline CDR1 is LGHDT and CDR2 YNNKEL (reference sequence). This CDR3 spans 14 amino acids. Trimming cost V 4 bases and J 4 bases; bases outside gene matches: 3. CDR3 DNA sequence: TGTGCCAGCAGCCCACTAGCGGGAGTTTACGAGCAGTACTTC. Amino acids: CASSPLAGVYEQYF.

This sequence joins TRBV15 and TRBJ2-7; D may correspond to TRBD1 or TRBD2 (5 bases each). V lost 8 bases and J 0 bases, leaving 14 bases between the germline ends. CDR3 length equals 14 residues. CDR1 and CDR2 (germline): LNHNV, YYDKDF (reference sequence). The CDR3 nucleotides are TGTGCCACCGGAGAGGGGCCTCACTCCTACGAGCAGTACTTC. This encodes CATGEGPHSYEQYF.

Only a few counts were recorded for this clonotype. The chain combines TRBV18 with TRBJ2-1; possible D gene TRBD1, 6 bases. Trimming removed 4 bases from V and 4 bases from J, with 11 bases in between. Germline assignment: CDR1 KGHSH and CDR2 LQKENI. This CDR3 is 14 amino acids long. CDR3 residues: CASSLGTIYNEQFF. The CDR3 DNA follows: TGTGCCAGCTCACTCGGGACAATATACAATGAGCAGTTCTTC.

This sequence joins TRBV6-1 and TRBJ1-2; 8 bases map to TRBD1. Germline V gene sequence: CDR1 MNHNS, CDR2 SASEGT. The ends lost 7 bases at V and 7 bases at J; junction bases unmatched: 11. There are 14 residues in the CDR3. The CDR3 spells CASNYRGDKVGYTF. The DNA of the CDR3 is TGTGCCAGCAACTACAGGGGGGATAAGGTTGGCTACACCTTC.

The rearrangement links TRBV28 to TRBJ2-5; no clear D gene. Germline-derived CDR1 and CDR2 are MDHEN and SYDVKM. Trimming left V 5 bases short and J 0 bases short, with 10 bases between. CDR3 length: 14 residues. The CDR3: CASSLGSHQETQYF. CDR3 sequence (DNA): TGTGCCAGCAGTCTAGGGTCCCACCAAGAGACCCAGTACTTC.

This clonotype was observed a few times. This rearrangement joins TRBV2 to TRBJ2-3; D gene ambiguous. CDR3 length equals 15 residues. V was pared by 8 bases and J by 4 bases, with 19 bases between. Germline values: CDR1 SNHLY, CDR2 FYNNEI. CDR3 in amino acids: CASRTPTTVADTQYF. CDR3 nucleotide sequence: TGTGCCAGCCGTACCCCAACGACTGTCGCAGATACGCAGTATTTT. Combining the CDR3 with reference TRBV2 and TRBJ2-3 gives the whole variable domain EPEVTQTPSHQVTQMGQEVILRCVPISNHLYFYWYRQILGQKVEFLVSFYNNEISEKSEIFDDQFSVERPDGSNFTLKIRSTKLEDSAMYFCASRTPTTVADTQYFGPGTRLTVL.

The chain joins TRBV6-1 to TRBJ2-1; 8 bases map to TRBD2. The J call is doubtful: the DNA matches TRBJ2-7 better. Germline-derived CDR1 and CDR2 are MNHNS and SASEGT. This CDR3 has 16 residues. The CDR3 DNA is TGTGCCAGCAGTGGAAGCGGGAGTGGGCCCTACAATGAGCAGTACTTC. Its translation is CASSGSGSGPYNEQYF.

This clonotype was observed a few times. CDR3 coding DNA: TGCGCCAGCAGCGGGGACATCTCCTACGAGCAGTACTTC. This codes for CASSGDISYEQYF. The gene calls are TRBV5-1 and TRBJ2-7, with D perhaps TRBD1 (6 bases). From germline, CDR1 is SGHRS and CDR2 YFSETQ. Trimming stripped 4 bases from V and 0 bases from J, with 8 bases between. CDR3 length equals 13 residues.

The chain has TRBV24-1 and TRBJ2-1, with 8 bases that match TRBD1. Germline CDR1 is KGHDR and CDR2 is SFDVKD. The CDR3 is 15 residues long. With V trimmed by 3 bases and J by 7 bases, 7 bases remained unmatched. The CDR3 loop is CATSDLDRAHNEQFF. The CDR3 DNA follows: TGTGCCACCAGTGATCTGGACAGGGCCCATAATGAGCAGTTCTTC.

This sequence joins TRBV12-3 or TRBV12-4 and TRBJ1-2; possibly TRBD1 for D (5 bases). This CDR3 is 15 amino acids long. V was shortened by 6 bases and J by 4 bases, with 18 bases between the two germline ends. The CDR3, as DNA: TGTGCCAGCAGACGACGGGGGTCGGATGGCTATGGCTACACCTTC. This gives the protein CASRRRGSDGYGYTF.

The chain has TRBV6-6 and TRBJ2-5; 9 bases align to TRBD1. This CDR3 has 15 amino acids. Germline values: CDR1 MNHNY, CDR2 SVGAGI (reference sequence). V shed 5 bases, J shed 3 bases, and the junction held 7 bases outside the gene matches. The CDR3 DNA is TGTGCCAGCAGTGACCGGACAGGGGCAAAAGAGACCCAGTACTTC. Its translation: CASSDRTGAKETQYF.

The chain has TRBV19 and TRBJ2-1, with 7 bases aligning to TRBD2. Germline CDR1 LNHDA, CDR2 SQIVND (reference sequence). Trimming took 1 base from V and 3 from J; bases not matched to a gene: 6. The CDR3 has 16 amino acids. In DNA form, the CDR3 reads TGTGCCAGTAGTATAGGAGGTGGGAGGGGCTACAATGAGCAGTTCTTC. The encoded protein is CASSIGGGRGYNEQFF.

V gene TRBV6-5 combines with J gene TRBJ2-5; D is possibly TRBD2 (5 bases). CDR1 MNHEY and CDR2 SVGAGI come from the germline V gene. The CDR3 totals 14 residues. V was shortened by 8 bases and J by 1 base, with 14 bases between the two germline ends. For the CDR3, the DNA is TGTGCCAGCGGTAGGACTCCCGGCCAAGAGACCCAGTACTTC. Protein sequence: CASGRTPGQETQYF.

The V gene is TRBV7-9, the J gene TRBJ2-4, with TRBD2 as a possible D gene (6 bases). The DNA end lines up better with TRBJ2-7; the J call may be wrong. Germline values: CDR1 SEHNR, CDR2 FQNEAQ (reference sequence). This CDR3 comprises 13 residues. The CDR3 nucleotides are TGTGCCAGCAGCCTCGGCGGGGTCGGCGAGCAGTACTTC. As protein: CASSLGGVGEQYF.

The rearrangement uses TRBV30 and TRBJ1-2; D remains ambiguous. From germline, CDR1 is GTSNPN and CDR2 SVGIG (reference sequence). V was clipped by 0 bases and J by 7 bases, with 12 bases between them. The CDR3 extends over 13 amino acids. The CDR3 sequence is CAWSVESGIGYTF. In DNA form, the CDR3 reads TGTGCCTGGAGTGTCGAGAGTGGGATTGGCTACACCTTC.

V is TRBV7-9 and J is TRBJ2-3; D remains unclear. The V end lost 3 bases, the J end lost 5 bases, and 18 bases lay between the germline ends. The CDR3 is made up of 16 amino acids. Per the germline V gene, CDR1 is SEHNR and CDR2 is FQNEAQ (reference sequence). The CDR3 sequence is CASSLGSAYNIDTQYF. In DNA, the CDR3 is TGTGCCAGCAGCTTGGGATCGGCTTACAATATAGATACGCAGTATTTT.

The chain couples TRBV2 to TRBJ2-4, with D unclear. The CDR3 contains 9 residues. Trimming took 8 bases from V and 7 from J, leaving 3 bases between them. Looked up from germline, CDR1 is SNHLY and CDR2 is FYNNEI. The CDR3 DNA reads as TGTGCCAGCGGGAACATTCAGTACTTC. It codes for CASGNIQYF.

The V gene is TRBV24-1, the J gene TRBJ2-5; TRBD1 aligns across 9 bases. Germline CDR1 is KGHDR and CDR2 is SFDVKD. The CDR3 is 16 amino acids. V dropped 1 base and J dropped 3; count of bases not matched to a gene: 5. The CDR3 DNA sequence: TGTGCCACCAGTGATTTCAAACAGGGGGCCGAAGAGACCCAGTACTTC. Translation: CATSDFKQGAEETQYF.

The V and J genes are TRBV5-1 and TRBJ1-1; D remains ambiguous. Trimming left V 0 bases short and J 5 bases short, with 11 bases between. The CDR3 sequence is 14 residues long. Germline CDR1 and CDR2: SGHRS and YFSETQ. CDR3 nucleotide sequence: TGCGCCAGCAGCTTGGGAGAAGCTACAACTGAAGCTTTCTTT. Amino acids: CASSLGEATTEAFF.

The chain employs TRBV6-5 and TRBJ2-1, with D perhaps matching TRBD2 (5 bases). Germline V gives CDR1 MNHEY, CDR2 SVGAGI. The CDR3 is 14 amino acids. Trimming left V 2 bases short and J 3 bases short, with 8 bases between. CDR3: CASSYGSNYNEQFF. The CDR3 DNA follows: TGTGCCAGCAGTTACGGGAGCAACTACAATGAGCAGTTCTTC.

The genes are TRBV20-1 and TRBJ2-3, with D maybe TRBD2 (6 bases). Germline V gene sequence: CDR1 DFQATT, CDR2 SNEGSKA (reference sequence). V lost 1 base to trimming and J lost 1 base, with 15 bases between them. The CDR3 has 16 residues. The CDR3 DNA sequence: TGCAGTGCTAGAGTCCAGGCGGGGCTACGCACAGATACGCAGTATTTT. Translating gives CSARVQAGLRTDTQYF.